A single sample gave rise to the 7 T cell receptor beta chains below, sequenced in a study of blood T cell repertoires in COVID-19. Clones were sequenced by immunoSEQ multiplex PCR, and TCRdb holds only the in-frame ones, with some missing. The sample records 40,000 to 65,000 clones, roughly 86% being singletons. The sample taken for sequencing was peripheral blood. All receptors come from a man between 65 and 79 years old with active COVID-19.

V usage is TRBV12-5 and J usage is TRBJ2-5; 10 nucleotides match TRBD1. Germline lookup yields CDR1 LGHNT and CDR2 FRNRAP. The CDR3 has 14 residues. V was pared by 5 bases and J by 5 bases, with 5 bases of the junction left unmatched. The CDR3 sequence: CASGAGQGWETQYF. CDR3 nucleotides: TGTGCTAGTGGTGCGGGACAGGGGTGGGAGACCCAGTACTTC.

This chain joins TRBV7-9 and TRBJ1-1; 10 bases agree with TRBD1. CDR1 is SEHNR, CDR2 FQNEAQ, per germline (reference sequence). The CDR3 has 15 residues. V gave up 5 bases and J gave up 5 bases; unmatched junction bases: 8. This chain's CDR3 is CASSPRGQGYTEAFF. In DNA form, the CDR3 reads TGTGCCAGCAGCCCTCGGGGACAGGGGTATACTGAAGCTTTCTTT.

The DNA of the CDR3 is TGCGCCAGCAGCTCGATGACTAGCATTGACAATGAGCAGTTCTTC. It translates to CASSSMTSIDNEQFF. The rearrangement joins TRBV5-1 to TRBJ2-1; TRBD2 matches at 7 bases. V dropped 3 bases and J dropped 5; count of bases not matched to a gene: 8. Germline loops: CDR1 SGHRS, CDR2 YFSETQ. The CDR3 totals 15 residues.

The CDR3 nucleotides are TGTGCCAGCAGCTTAGAAAGGGCGGGGGGGCAGTTCTTC. Translation gives CASSLERAGGQFF. This rearrangement joins TRBV7-2 to TRBJ2-1; 8 bases are shared with TRBD2. Germline V gene lookup returns CDR1 SGHTA and CDR2 FQGNSA. Trimming at V came to 1 base and at J to 12 bases, leaving 5 bases not matched to a gene. This CDR3 region has 13 residues.

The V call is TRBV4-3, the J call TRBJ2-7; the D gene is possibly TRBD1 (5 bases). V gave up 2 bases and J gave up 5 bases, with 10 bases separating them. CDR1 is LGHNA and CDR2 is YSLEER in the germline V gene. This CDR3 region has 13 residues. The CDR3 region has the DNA TGCGCCAGCAGCCAAAGGCAGGGCGACGAGCAGTACTTC. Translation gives CASSQRQGDEQYF.

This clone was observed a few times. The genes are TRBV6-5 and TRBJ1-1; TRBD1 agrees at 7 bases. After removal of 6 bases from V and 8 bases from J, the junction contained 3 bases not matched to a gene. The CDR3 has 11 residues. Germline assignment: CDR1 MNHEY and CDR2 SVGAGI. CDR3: CASSLQGEAFF. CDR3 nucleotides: TGTGCCAGCAGCTTACAGGGGGAAGCTTTCTTT.

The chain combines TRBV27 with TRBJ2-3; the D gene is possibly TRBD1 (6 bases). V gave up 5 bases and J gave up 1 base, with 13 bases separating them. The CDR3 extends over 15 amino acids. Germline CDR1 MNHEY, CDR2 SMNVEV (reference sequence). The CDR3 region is CASSILQGGTDTQYF. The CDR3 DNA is TGTGCCAGCAGTATTCTACAGGGAGGCACAGATACGCAGTATTTT.